These T cell receptor beta chains were read from a single sample in a study of T cells in Graves' hyperthyroidism and ophthalmopathy. Using its own MiXCR run on the multiplex PCR reads, TCRdb lists one record per CDR3 protein. Counted here are around 620,000 distinct CDR3 sequences, 40% to 55% occurring once; the ten biggest clones make up 15% to 20%. Sequences were obtained from peripheral blood or thyroid tissue (not recorded which). These receptors came from an adult woman with Graves' disease, either hyperthyroidism or ophthalmopathy (not recorded which). The CDR3 runs from the conserved cysteine through the conserved F or W. The D gene is left open where the match is weak. Rows give clone size only sometimes, using once, few, many, or a class for an expanded clone.

j_call v_call clone_size d_call cdr3_nt cdr3_aa
TRBJ2-7 TRBV14 few TRBD2 TGTGCCAGCAGCCAAGCCCCCGGGACTAGCGGGATGGGCTACGAGCAGTACTTC CASSQAPGTSGMGYEQYF
TRBJ1-6 TRBV20-1 - - TGCAGTGCTAGGTTAAGCTCCTATAATTCACCCCTCCACTTT CSARLSSYNSPLHF
TRBJ2-7 TRBV28 few - TGTGCCAGCAGTTCCCCCCTCCGGAGCTCCTACGAGCAGTACTTC CASSSPLRSSYEQYF
TRBJ2-7 TRBV15 - TRBD2 TGTGCCACCAGCAGAGATAAAACGGCTAGCGGGAGCAACGAGCAGTACTTC CATSRDKTASGSNEQYF
TRBJ2-7 TRBV12-3/TRBV12-4 many TRBD1 TGTGCCAGCAGTTATATACAGGGGGCTCAGACCTCCTACGAGCAGTACTTC CASSYIQGAQTSYEQYF
TRBJ2-7 TRBV11-2 many - TGTGCCAGCAGCTCTAGTCGGGGGGCTGGGGAGCAGTACTTC CASSSSRGAGEQYF
TRBJ1-2 TRBV7-2 - TRBD1 TGTGCCAGCAGCTACCGACAGGGGGCTCTAGATGGCTACACCTTC CASSYRQGALDGYTF
TRBJ1-2 TRBV5-1 - TRBD1 TGCGCCAGCCGGGAACTTGGACAGGTTAGCGGCTACACCTTC CASRELGQVSGYTF
TRBJ1-2 TRBV7-9 - TRBD1 TGTGCCAGCAGCACCGGGGGACAGGGTGGTGACTACACCTTC CASSTGGQGGDYTF
TRBJ1-1 TRBV30 - - TGTGCCTGGACCCTCCAGAACACTGAAGCTTTCTTT CAWTLQNTEAFF
TRBJ1-2 TRBV27 many - TGTGCCAGCAAGTACAAGACTAACTATGGCTACACCTTC CASKYKTNYGYTF
TRBJ2-2 TRBV29-1 once - TGCAGCGTCTTAAGGGGGAACACCGGGGAGCTGTTTTTT CSVLRGNTGELFF
TRBJ2-3 TRBV20-1 few TRBD2 TGCAGTGGTTCGGGACTAGTGAGGGACGCGCAGTATTTT CSGSGLVRDAQYF
TRBJ1-2 TRBV4-2 - - TGTGCCAGCAGCCCCGAGGACGGACCGACGAATGGCTACACCTTC CASSPEDGPTNGYTF
TRBJ2-1 TRBV10-3 - TRBD2 TGTGCCATCAGTGACGAGCGGGGTAACACAGATACGCAGTTCTTC CAISDERGNTDTQFF
TRBJ1-2 TRBV18 few - TGTGCCAGCTCACCAAGCAGTCCGGTCGGCTACACCTTC CASSPSSPVGYTF
TRBJ1-5 TRBV5-1 many - TGCGCCAGCACTGGTAAAGCACCCTCTGGCAATCAGCCCCAGCATTTT CASTGKAPSGNQPQHF
TRBJ1-1 TRBV5-1 - - TGCGCCAGCAGCGATCTACCCACTTTCCGCGAAGCTTTCTTT CASSDLPTFREAFF
TRBJ2-7 TRBV20-1 many - TGCAGTGCTAGTAGTGCGGGCGTATACGAGCAGTACTTC CSASSAGVYEQYF
TRBJ2-7 TRBV6-2/TRBV6-3 many - TGTGCCAGCTCCGCGTCGGACTCCTACGAGCAGTACTTC CASSASDSYEQYF
TRBJ2-7 TRBV14 many - TGTGCCAGCAGCCAAGAGCAAACGACCAGACTTAAGTACTTC CASSQEQTTRLKYF
TRBJ2-7 TRBV10-3 - - TGTGCCATCAGTGAGTCTTCCGGAAGTGAGCAGTACTTC CAISESSGSEQYF
TRBJ2-7 TRBV25-1 - TRBD2 TGTGCCAGCAGTGGGCGGGGGATCCCCTACGAGCAGTACTTC CASSGRGIPYEQYF
TRBJ2-5 TRBV6-2/TRBV6-3 many - TGTGCCAGCAGTTGGGGACGAGGGCAAGAGACCCAGTACTTC CASSWGRGQETQYF
TRBJ2-7 TRBV4-1 many - TGCGCCAGCAGCCAGGCCAAGGGGGGGGGAAGCTACGAGCAGTACTTC CASSQAKGGGSYEQYF
TRBJ2-7 TRBV20-1 many TRBD1 TGCAGTGCTAGAAGGGTAACAGGGGCAGCTTACTCCTACGAGCAGTACTTC CSARRVTGAAYSYEQYF
TRBJ2-2 TRBV5-1 - - TGCGCCAGCAACAAGGACAGCCCCACCTACGGGGAGCTGTTTTTT CASNKDSPTYGELFF
TRBJ1-4 TRBV2 - - TGTGCCAGCAGTGACGGGACAATCGTAAAACTGTTTTTT CASSDGTIVKLFF
TRBJ1-2 TRBV7-9 - TRBD1 TGTGCCAGCAGCCCGACAGGGGGCCGTGGCTACACCTTC CASSPTGGRGYTF
TRBJ2-6 TRBV20-1 - TRBD1 TGCAGTGCTAGGACAGGACAGGGGATAGCTGGGGCCAACGTCCTGACTTTC CSARTGQGIAGANVLTF
TRBJ2-2 TRBV24-1 - - TGTGCCACCAGCAGTCGGGCGGGCGGGGAGCTGTTTTTT CATSSRAGGELFF
TRBJ2-7 TRBV9 once TRBD1 TGTGCCAGCAGCGTTACGGGACAGGGTCTCGACGAGCAGTACTTC CASSVTGQGLDEQYF
TRBJ1-6 TRBV3-1 many - TGTGCCAGCAGCCAAGCAACGTATAATTCACCCCTCCACTTT CASSQATYNSPLHF
TRBJ2-2 TRBV24-1 many TRBD2 TGTGCCACCAGCCTCACGGGGGGGGGTGCCGGGGAGCTGTTTTTT CATSLTGGGAGELFF
TRBJ2-5 TRBV7-9 many - TGTGCCAGCAGCTCCCTCAGGGGCGGAGCCCCTAAAGAGACCCAGTACTTC CASSSLRGGAPKETQYF
TRBJ2-1 TRBV15 - - TGTGCCACCAGCAGAGGAGGACAGATCTCCTACAATGAGCAGTTCTTC CATSRGGQISYNEQFF
TRBJ1-1 TRBV5-1 many - TGCGCCAGCAGCTTTGTACAGAGAGATGAAGCTTTCTTT CASSFVQRDEAFF
TRBJ2-7 TRBV7-9 - TRBD1 TGTGCCAGCAGCTCAGCCGGGACAGGGGGCGCCGAGCAGTACTTC CASSSAGTGGAEQYF
TRBJ1-5 TRBV24-1 - TRBD1 TGTGCCATCACGGGACAGTCCGGTCAGCCCCAGCATTTT CAITGQSGQPQHF
TRBJ2-5 TRBV12-3/TRBV12-4 - - TGTGCCAGCAGTCCGGTCGGAAGGACCTACGAGACCCAGTACTTC CASSPVGRTYETQYF
TRBJ2-6 TRBV20-1 many - TGCAGTGCTAGTTGGGACACTGGGGCCAACGTCCTGACTTTC CSASWDTGANVLTF
TRBJ2-7 TRBV20-1 many TRBD2 TGCAGTGCCGTCCTCGGGACTAGCGGGAGCGAGCAGTACTTC CSAVLGTSGSEQYF
TRBJ1-1 TRBV2 - - TGTGCCAGCGTGAATGCGCGGAACACTGAAGCTTTCTTT CASVNARNTEAFF
TRBJ2-2 TRBV5-6 many - TGTGCCAGCAGCTTTTCTGTGGCGGTGAACACCGGGGAGCTGTTTTTT CASSFSVAVNTGELFF
TRBJ1-1 TRBV7-2 - - TGTGCCAGCAGCGTGAGGAGGGGGGAAGCTTTCTTT CASSVRRGEAFF
TRBJ2-7 TRBV7-8 once - TGTGCCAGCAGCTTAGCATGGGGGGCGCGACATATCGCCTACGAGCAGTACTTC CASSLAWGARHIAYEQYF
TRBJ1-1 TRBV12-5 many TRBD1 TGTGCTAGTGGTTCCGTGACAGGGAGCGTGAACACTGAAGCTTTCTTT CASGSVTGSVNTEAFF
TRBJ1-3 TRBV5-1 - - TGCGCCAGCAGGGAGACAGGAGCCTATGGCTACACCATATATTTT CASRETGAYGYTIYF
TRBJ2-7 TRBV12-3/TRBV12-4 - - TGTGCCAGCAGTCCTGACGGATTTAGGGAGCAGTACTTC CASSPDGFREQYF
TRBJ2-7 TRBV2 many - TGTGCCAGCAGGGGGGTAGCGACCAACTACGAGCAGTACTTC CASRGVATNYEQYF
TRBJ2-3 TRBV20-1 few - TGCAGTGTCGGGGAGTGGGCTACGCAGTATTTT CSVGEWATQYF
TRBJ1-6 TRBV10-3 few - TGTGCCATCAGTGTAGACCGCTCCTATAATTCACCCCTCCACTTT CAISVDRSYNSPLHF
TRBJ1-2 TRBV7-4 - - TGTGCCAGCAGATGGGGAGGCGATGGCTACACCTTC CASRWGGDGYTF
TRBJ1-4 TRBV7-7 - - TGTGCTAGCAGTTGGGCAGCGGAAAAACTGTTTTTT CASSWAAEKLFF
TRBJ2-2 TRBV5-1 - - TGCGCCAGCAGCTCTTTTAGACTAAAGGGCGTCGCCGGGGAGCTGTTTTTT CASSSFRLKGVAGELFF
TRBJ2-7 TRBV6-5 - - TGTGCCAGCAGTTACGACCGGGGAGATTACGAGCAGTACTTC CASSYDRGDYEQYF
TRBJ1-1 TRBV20-1 - - TGCAGTGCTAGAGATGGGGAGACTGAAGCTTTCTTT CSARDGETEAFF
TRBJ2-5 TRBV7-8 - - TGTGCCAGCAGCCGTTTGAGGGGGGAGACCCAGTACTTC CASSRLRGETQYF
TRBJ2-6 TRBV4-1 - - TGCGCCAGCAGCCAGAACCCGGGCCTACTCTCAAAGGGGGCCAACGTCCTGACTTTC CASSQNPGLLSKGANVLTF